A single sample is the source of the 10 T cell receptor beta chains below, sequenced in a study of blood T cell repertoires in COVID-19. Clones were read by immunoSEQ multiplex PCR, and TCRdb kept only the in-frame ones, dropping some. The profile shows under 75,000 clones, more than 85% of them singletons. The sequenced sample consisted of peripheral blood. The receptors come from a man between 50 and 59 years old with active COVID-19.

V is TRBV15 and J is TRBJ2-1; the D is unclear. V lost 3 bases and J lost 8, with 14 bases in between. Germline values: CDR1 LNHNV, CDR2 YYDKDF (reference sequence). The CDR3 totals 14 residues. CDR3 loop: CATSRSTENDEQFF. CDR3 bases: TGTGCCACCAGCAGGAGTACAGAAAACGATGAGCAGTTCTTC.

This clone has only one observation. V usage is TRBV15 and J usage is TRBJ2-5, with 8 positions matching TRBD1. This CDR3 contains 15 residues. J lost 5 bases, V lost 1 base, and 6 bases had no gene match. Germline lookup yields CDR1 LNHNV and CDR2 YYDKDF (reference sequence). The CDR3 reads CATSRAQGARETQYF. In DNA form, the CDR3 reads TGTGCCACCAGCAGAGCCCAGGGGGCTCGGGAGACCCAGTACTTC.

CDR3 DNA sequence: TGTGCCAGCAGCTTTTGGGGGGCAGATACGCAGTATTTT. Protein: CASSFWGADTQYF. The gene calls are TRBV11-1 and TRBJ2-3; D possibly corresponds to TRBD2 (6 bases). V lost 3 bases and J 4 bases, leaving 8 bases between the germline ends. Germline V gene sequence: CDR1 SGHAT, CDR2 FQDESV (reference sequence). The CDR3 has 13 amino acids.

The gene calls are TRBV5-5 and TRBJ2-3; 12 bases line up with TRBD2. With 3 bases clipped from V and 2 bases from J, the junction kept 4 bases outside the gene matches. Looked up from germline, CDR1 is SGHKS and CDR2 is YYEKEE (reference sequence). The CDR3 covers 16 residues. CDR3 coding DNA: TGTGCCAGCAGCTCTTGGACTAGCGGGGACACAGATACGCAGTATTTT. It translates to CASSSWTSGDTDTQYF.

The chain has TRBV2 and TRBJ2-5, with TRBD2 matching over 7 bases. This CDR3 has 14 residues. The trim removed 3 bases at V and 5 bases at J, leaving 6 bases unmatched. CDR1 is SNHLY and CDR2 is FYNNEI in the germline V gene. The CDR3 DNA sequence: TGTGCCAGCAGTGACTGGGGGGGTGAGGAGACCCAGTACTTC. Translating it yields CASSDWGGEETQYF.

The rearrangement joins TRBV10-3 to TRBJ2-2; 10 bases agree with TRBD2. This CDR3 contains 16 residues. The germline V gene encodes CDR1 ENHRY and CDR2 SYGVKD. The junction had 11 bases not matched to a gene; V was cut back by 6 bases and J by 7 bases. CDR3 in amino acids: CAIRSLAGDRGGELFF. The CDR3 coding sequence is TGTGCCATCAGATCTCTAGCGGGAGACCGGGGCGGGGAGCTGTTTTTT.

The genes are TRBV9 and TRBJ2-2, with 9 bases that match TRBD1. The germline V gene has CDR1 SGDLS and CDR2 YYNGEE. J lost 5 bases, V lost 2 bases, and 4 bases had no gene match. There are 15 residues in the CDR3. The CDR3 nucleotides read TGTGCCAGCAGCGTGCTACAGGGGGCAACCGGGGAGCTGTTTTTT. Translation gives CASSVLQGATGELFF.

This CDR3 is CAISSTSGTIYEQYF. DNA of the CDR3: TGTGCCATCAGCTCGACTAGCGGGACAATTTACGAGCAGTACTTC. V gene TRBV10-3 combines with J gene TRBJ2-7, with 11 nucleotides matching TRBD2. The CDR3 length is 15 residues. V lost 6 bases, J lost 4 bases, and 8 bases stayed unmatched. CDR1 and CDR2 from the germline V gene are ENHRY and SYGVKD.

The chain carries TRBV7-2 and TRBJ2-2; 8 positions match TRBD2. Germline CDR1 SGHTA, CDR2 FQGNSA. The CDR3 sequence is 16 residues long. V dropped 5 bases and J dropped 7; count of bases not matched to a gene: 12. CDR3: CASSPRGGQTFGELFF. For the CDR3, the DNA is TGTGCCAGCAGCCCACGGGGGGGCCAAACGTTCGGGGAGCTGTTTTTT.

This chain links TRBV9 with TRBJ2-3; D is unresolved. There are 13 residues in the CDR3. From germline, CDR1 is SGDLS and CDR2 YYNGEE. With 0 bases removed from V and 4 bases from J, the gap between germline ends came to 6 bases. This chain's CDR3 is CASSVDSSDTQYF. The CDR3, as DNA: TGTGCCAGCAGCGTAGATTCGTCAGATACGCAGTATTTT.